This T cell receptor (beta chain) is drawn from a study of tumor-infiltrating lymphocytes in oesophageal squamous cell carcinoma (dated by TCRdb to about 2016). Library preparation employed PCR. The instrument given in TCRdb is Illumina HiSeq 2000. In TCRdb, the public reads were trimmed at Q25 with fastp and aligned with MiXCR, with productive beta chains retained. Duplicate CDR3 protein sequences are folded into a single record with the most common DNA and genes. For this sample there are 9,500 or so distinct CDR3 sequences; roughly three fifths appear just once. The top ten hold over 30% of the sample. Comment on this clonotype: No cognate antigen has been identified for it. Base qualities are not recorded, but no much larger clone differs from it by a single base.

This TCR came from a female donor with esophageal squamous cell carcinoma. The sample taken for sequencing was esophageal tumor tissue.

The CDR3 protein sequence reads: CASRSAGEGTEAFF. The nucleotides read TGTGCCAGCAGATCAGCAGGGGAAGGAACTGAAGCTTTCTTT. The chain was built from TRBV6-1 and TRBJ1-1; perhaps TRBD1 is the D gene, with 6 bases matching. The germline V gene provides CDR1 MNHNS and CDR2 SASEGT. The CDR3 covers 14 residues, taking in both the cysteine and the phenylalanine. Here the CDR3 DNA is all that survives: 42 bases in frame from base 1. V is cut by 6 bases and J by 5 bases, and the space between the germline ends is 16 bases.